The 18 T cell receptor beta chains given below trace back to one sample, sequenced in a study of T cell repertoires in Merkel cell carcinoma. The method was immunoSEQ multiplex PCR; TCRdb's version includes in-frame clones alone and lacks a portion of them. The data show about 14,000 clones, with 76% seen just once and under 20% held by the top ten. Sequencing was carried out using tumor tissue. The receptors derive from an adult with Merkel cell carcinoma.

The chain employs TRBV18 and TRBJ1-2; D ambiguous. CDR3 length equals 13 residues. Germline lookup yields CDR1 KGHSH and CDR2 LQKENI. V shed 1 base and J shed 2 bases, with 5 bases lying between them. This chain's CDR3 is CASSPQRNYGYTF. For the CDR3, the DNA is TGTGCCAGCTCACCACAGAGGAACTATGGCTACACCTTC. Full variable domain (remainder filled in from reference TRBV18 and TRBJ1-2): NAGVMQNPRHLVRRRGQEARLRCSPMKGHSHVYWYRQLPEEGLKFMVYLQKENIIDESGMPKERFSAEFPKEGPSILRIQQVVRGDSAAYFCASSPQRNYGYTFGSGTRLTVV.

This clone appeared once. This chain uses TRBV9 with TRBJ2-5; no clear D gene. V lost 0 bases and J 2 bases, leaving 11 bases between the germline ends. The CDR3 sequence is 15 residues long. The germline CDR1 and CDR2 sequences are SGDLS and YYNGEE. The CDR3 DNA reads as TGTGCCAGCAGCGTAGGTGCTGCGAATCAAGAGACCCAGTACTTC. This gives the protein CASSVGAANQETQYF. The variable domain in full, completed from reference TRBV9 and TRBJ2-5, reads DSGVTQTPKHLITATGQRVTLRCSPRSGDLSVYWYQQSLDQGLQFLIQYYNGEERAKGNILERFSAQQFPDLHSELNLSSLELGDSALYFCASSVGAANQETQYFGPGTRLLVL.

Written as DNA, the CDR3 is TGTGCCAGCAGCCGGCAGCGGGAGTTTACAGATACGCAGTATTTT. Translating it yields CASSRQREFTDTQYF. The chain is built from TRBV7-2 and TRBJ2-3; 8 bases line up with TRBD2. With 5 bases clipped from V and 3 bases from J, the junction kept 7 bases outside the gene matches. From germline, CDR1 is SGHTA and CDR2 FQGNSA. This CDR3 has 15 amino acids.

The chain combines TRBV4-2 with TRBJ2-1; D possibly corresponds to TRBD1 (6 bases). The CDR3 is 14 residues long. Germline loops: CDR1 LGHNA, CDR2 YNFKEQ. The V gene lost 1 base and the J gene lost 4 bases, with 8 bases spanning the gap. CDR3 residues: CASSQVQGYNEQFF. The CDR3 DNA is TGTGCCAGCAGCCAAGTACAGGGTTACAATGAGCAGTTCTTC.

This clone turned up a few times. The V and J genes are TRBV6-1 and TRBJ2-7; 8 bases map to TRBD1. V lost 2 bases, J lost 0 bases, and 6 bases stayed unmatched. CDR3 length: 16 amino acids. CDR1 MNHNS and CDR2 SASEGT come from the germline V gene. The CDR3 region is CASSEWGQGASYEQYF. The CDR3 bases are TGTGCCAGCAGTGAATGGGGGCAGGGGGCCTCCTACGAGCAGTACTTC.

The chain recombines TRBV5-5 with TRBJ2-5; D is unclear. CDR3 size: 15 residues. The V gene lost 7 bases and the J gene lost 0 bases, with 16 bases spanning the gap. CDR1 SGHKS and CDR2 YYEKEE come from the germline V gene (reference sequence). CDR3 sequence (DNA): TGTGCCAGCCTAAATTTGATGGCCAACCAAGAGACCCAGTACTTC. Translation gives CASLNLMANQETQYF.

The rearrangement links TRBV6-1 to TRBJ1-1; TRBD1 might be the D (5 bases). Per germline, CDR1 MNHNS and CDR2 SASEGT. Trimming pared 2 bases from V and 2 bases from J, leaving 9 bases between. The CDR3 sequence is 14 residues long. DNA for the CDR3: TGTGCCAGCAGTGAAAGGGGAGGCAACACTGAAGCTTTCTTT. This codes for CASSERGGNTEAFF.

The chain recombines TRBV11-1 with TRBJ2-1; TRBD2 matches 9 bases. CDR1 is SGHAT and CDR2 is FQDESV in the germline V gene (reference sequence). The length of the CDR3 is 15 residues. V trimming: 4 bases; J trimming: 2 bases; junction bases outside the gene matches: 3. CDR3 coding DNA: TGTGCCAGCAGCTCAGCGGGGGGAACCTACAATGAGCAGTTCTTC. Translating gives CASSSAGGTYNEQFF.

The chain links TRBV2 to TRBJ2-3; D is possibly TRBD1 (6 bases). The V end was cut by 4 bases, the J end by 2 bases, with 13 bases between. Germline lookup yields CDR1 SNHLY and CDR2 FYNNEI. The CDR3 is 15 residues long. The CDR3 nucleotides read TGTGCCAGCAGTGTGGCAGGGGTTACCACAGATACGCAGTATTTT. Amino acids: CASSVAGVTTDTQYF. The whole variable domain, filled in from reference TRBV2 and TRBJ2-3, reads EPEVTQTPSHQVTQMGQEVILRCVPISNHLYFYWYRQILGQKVEFLVSFYNNEISEKSEIFDDQFSVERPDGSNFTLKIRSTKLEDSAMYFCASSVAGVTTDTQYFGPGTRLTVL.

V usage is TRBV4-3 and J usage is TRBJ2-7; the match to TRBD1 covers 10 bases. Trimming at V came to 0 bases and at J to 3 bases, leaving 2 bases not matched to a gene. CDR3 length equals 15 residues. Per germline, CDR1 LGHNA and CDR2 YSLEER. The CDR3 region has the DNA TGCGCCAGCAGCCAAGATTGGACAGGGGGCTACGAGCAGTACTTC. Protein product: CASSQDWTGGYEQYF.

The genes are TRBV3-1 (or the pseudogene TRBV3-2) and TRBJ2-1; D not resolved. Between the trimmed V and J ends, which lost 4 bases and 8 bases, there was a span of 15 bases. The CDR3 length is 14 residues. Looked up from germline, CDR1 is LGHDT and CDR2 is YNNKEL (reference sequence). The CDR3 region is CASSRVDAMDEQFF. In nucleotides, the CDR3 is TGTGCCAGCAGCCGAGTGGACGCTATGGATGAGCAGTTCTTC.

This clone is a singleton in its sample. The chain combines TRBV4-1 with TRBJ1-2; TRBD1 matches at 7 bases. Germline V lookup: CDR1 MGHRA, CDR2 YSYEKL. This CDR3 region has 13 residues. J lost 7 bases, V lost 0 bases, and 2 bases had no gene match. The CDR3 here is CASSQETGAGYTF. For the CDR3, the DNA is TGCGCCAGCAGCCAAGAAACAGGGGCTGGCTACACCTTC.

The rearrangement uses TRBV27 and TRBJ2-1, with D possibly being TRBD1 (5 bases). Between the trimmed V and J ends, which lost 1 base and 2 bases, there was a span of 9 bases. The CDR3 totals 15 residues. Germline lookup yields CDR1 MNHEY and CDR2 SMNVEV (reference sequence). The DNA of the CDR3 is TGTGCCAGCAGTTTATTCAGGGCCGCCTACAATGAGCAGTTCTTC. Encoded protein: CASSLFRAAYNEQFF.

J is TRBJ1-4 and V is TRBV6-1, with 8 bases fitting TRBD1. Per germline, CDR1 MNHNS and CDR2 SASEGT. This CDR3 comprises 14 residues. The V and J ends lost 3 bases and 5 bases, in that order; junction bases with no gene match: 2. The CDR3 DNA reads TGTGCCAGCAGTGATGGACAGGGAAATGAAAAACTGTTTTTT. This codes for CASSDGQGNEKLFF.

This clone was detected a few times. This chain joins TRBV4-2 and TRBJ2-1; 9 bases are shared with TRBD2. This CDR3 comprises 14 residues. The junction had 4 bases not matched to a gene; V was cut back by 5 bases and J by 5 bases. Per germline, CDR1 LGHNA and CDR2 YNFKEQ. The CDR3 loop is CASSERGAHNEQFF. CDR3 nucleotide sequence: TGTGCCAGCAGCGAGCGGGGGGCGCACAATGAGCAGTTCTTC.

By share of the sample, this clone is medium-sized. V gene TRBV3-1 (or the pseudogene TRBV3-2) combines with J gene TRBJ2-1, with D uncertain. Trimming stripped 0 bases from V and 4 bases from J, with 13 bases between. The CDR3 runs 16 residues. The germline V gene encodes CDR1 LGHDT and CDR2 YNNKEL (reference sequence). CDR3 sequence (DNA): TGTGCCAGCAGCCAAGATTTTCGGCGGATATACAATGAGCAGTTCTTC. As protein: CASSQDFRRIYNEQFF.

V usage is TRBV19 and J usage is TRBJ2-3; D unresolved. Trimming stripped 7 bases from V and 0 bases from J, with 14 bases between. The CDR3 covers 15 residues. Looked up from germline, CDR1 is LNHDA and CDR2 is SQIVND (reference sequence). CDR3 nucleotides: TGTGCCAGTAATCAAGACACGTATAGCACAGATACGCAGTATTTT. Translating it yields CASNQDTYSTDTQYF. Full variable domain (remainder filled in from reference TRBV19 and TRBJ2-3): DGGITQSPKYLFRKEGQNVTLSCEQNLNHDAMYWYRQDPGQGLRLIYYSQIVNDFQKGDIAEGYSVSREKKESFPLTVTSAQKNPTAFYLCASNQDTYSTDTQYFGPGTRLTVL.

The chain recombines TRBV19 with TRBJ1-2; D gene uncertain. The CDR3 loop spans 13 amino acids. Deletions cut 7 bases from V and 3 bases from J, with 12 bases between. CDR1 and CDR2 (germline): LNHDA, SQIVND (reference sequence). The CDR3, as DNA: TGTGCCAGTAAGAATTTTGGACACTATGGCTACACCTTC. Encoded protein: CASKNFGHYGYTF.